The T cell receptor (beta chain) described here comes from a study of cytomegalovirus exposure and HLA in healthy donors. Trimming took 7 bases from V and 8 from J, leaving 14 bases between them. Germline V gene data show CDR1 as ENHRY and CDR2 as SYGVKD. This CDR3 region has 12 residues. Whole-study findings and limits: The study listed some 160 cytomegalovirus-associated TCR beta chains.

With regard to this clone: Its antigen remains unidentified.

Assay used: immunoSEQ multiplex PCR; TCRdb lists only in-frame clones, some missing. This table has 110,000 to 150,000 clones, more than 85% appearing once. J is TRBJ1-1 and V is TRBV10-3; D gene unclear. This receptor was identified in a man aged 18 to 30 in good health and CMV-seronegative. The sample taken for sequencing was PBMCs. The CDR3 reads CAIKPGSGEAFF. CDR3 sequence (DNA): TGTGCCATCAAGCCAGGCTCGGGAGAAGCTTTCTTT.